The 23 T cell receptor beta chains given below trace back to one sample, sequenced in a study of cytomegalovirus exposure and HLA in healthy donors. Primers for the PCR totalled 60 Vbeta and 13 Jbeta. Measured with immunoSEQ multiplex PCR; TCRdb has only the in-frame clones, and not every one. The sample is made up of around 100,000 clones, and the top ten hold about 3.5% of it. Sequencing was done on a sample of PBMCs. The source of these receptors is a man aged 40-50 years in good health and CMV-seronegative.

The CDR3 here is CASNRSGGLREQYF. In nucleotides, the CDR3 is TGTGCCAGCAACCGGTCAGGGGGCTTGAGGGAGCAGTACTTC. The chain carries TRBV6-1 and TRBJ2-5, with TRBD1 matching 8 bases. The CDR3 totals 14 residues. CDR1 is MNHNS, CDR2 SASEGT, per germline. V lost 7 bases and J lost 11; bases outside the gene matches: 15.

The gene calls are TRBV7-8 and TRBJ2-7; 8 bases are shared with TRBD1. Unmatched junction bases numbered 7, after V lost 3 bases and J lost 6 bases. The CDR3 runs to 14 residues. The germline V gene encodes CDR1 SGHVS and CDR2 FQNEAQ. CDR3 region: CASSFPDRGVEQYF. CDR3 in DNA: TGTGCCAGCAGCTTTCCTGACAGGGGAGTCGAGCAGTACTTC.

The chain links TRBV19 to TRBJ1-3, with 7 bases fitting TRBD1. The CDR3 has 16 residues. Per germline, CDR1 LNHDA and CDR2 SQIVND (reference sequence). V shed 0 bases and J 4 bases; nucleotides not matched to a gene: 6. CDR3 loop: CASSIDPRGSGNTIYF. DNA of the CDR3: TGTGCCAGTAGTATAGATCCCAGGGGGTCCGGAAACACCATATATTTT. The variable domain in full, completed from reference TRBV19 and TRBJ1-3, reads DGGITQSPKYLFRKEGQNVTLSCEQNLNHDAMYWYRQDPGQGLRLIYYSQIVNDFQKGDIAEGYSVSREKKESFPLTVTSAQKNPTAFYLCASSIDPRGSGNTIYFGEGSWLTVV.

The chain carries TRBV6-5 and TRBJ2-1; 8 bases align to TRBD2. Germline V gives CDR1 MNHEY, CDR2 SVGAGI. Trimming cost V 4 bases and J 8 bases; bases outside gene matches: 13. The CDR3 is 16 amino acids. This CDR3 reads CASSFGTRSLLDEQFF. The CDR3 DNA follows: TGTGCCAGCAGTTTTGGGACTAGGTCCCTTTTGGATGAGCAGTTCTTC.

This CDR3 is CASSALAGVSHEQYF. CDR3 in DNA: TGTGCCAGCAGCGCTCTAGCGGGAGTGTCCCACGAGCAGTACTTC. This chain connects TRBV6-1 to TRBJ2-7, with 10 positions matching TRBD2. The CDR3 consists of 15 residues. With 6 bases clipped from V and 5 bases from J, the junction kept 10 bases outside the gene matches. Looked up from germline, CDR1 is MNHNS and CDR2 is SASEGT.

The genes are TRBV7-2 and TRBJ1-2; TRBD1 aligns across 8 bases. The CDR3 consists of 14 residues. Per the germline V gene, CDR1 is SGHTA and CDR2 is FQGNSA. J lost 8 bases, V lost 4 bases, and 9 bases had no gene match. The CDR3 DNA sequence: TGTGCCAGCAGCTCACAACAGGGGGGAGGAGGCTACACCTTC. Protein sequence: CASSSQQGGGGYTF.

The chain has TRBV5-4 and TRBJ2-5, with 8 bases lining up with TRBD2. The J segment lost 4 bases and the V segment lost 2 bases, leaving 4 bases of the junction unmatched. Germline V CDR1 and CDR2: SGHNT, YYREEE (reference sequence). The CDR3 loop spans 14 amino acids. CDR3 nucleotides: TGTGCCAGCAGCTTAGCTCTAGCGGGAGAGACCCAGTACTTC. Its translation: CASSLALAGETQYF.

The rearrangement joins TRBV7-8 to TRBJ1-5; the match to TRBD1 covers 8 bases. The CDR3 runs to 16 residues. The V segment lost 0 bases and the J segment 1 base; nucleotides outside the gene matches: 2. Germline-derived CDR1 and CDR2 are SGHVS and FQNEAQ. The CDR3 nucleotides are TGTGCCAGCAGCTTAGCGTACAGGGGGAGCAATCAGCCCCAGCATTTT. It is translated as CASSLAYRGSNQPQHF.

The chain uses TRBV2 and TRBJ1-1; D is unclear. Germline loops: CDR1 SNHLY, CDR2 FYNNEI. The V end lost 8 bases, the J end lost 7 bases, and 17 bases lay between the germline ends. This CDR3 contains 13 residues. The CDR3 sequence: CASDHGVVGEAFF. The CDR3 DNA reads TGTGCCAGCGACCACGGGGTAGTAGGTGAAGCTTTCTTT.

CDR3 nucleotides: TGTGCCAGCAGCTTTCAGGGTGAATCTTCCGAGCAGTACTTC. Its translation: CASSFQGESSEQYF. The chain is built from TRBV5-5 and TRBJ2-5, with TRBD1 as a possible D gene (5 bases). The tail of the sequence fits TRBJ2-7 better, so the J call may be wrong. Germline CDR1 is SGHKS and CDR2 is YYEKEE (reference sequence). The CDR3 runs to 14 residues.

This chain connects TRBV29-1 to TRBJ1-1, with TRBD1 as a possible D gene (5 bases). V was cut by 1 base and J by 4 bases, with 10 bases left in between. Germline CDR1 reads SQVTM; CDR2 reads ANQGSEA. The CDR3 loop spans 13 amino acids. CDR3 sequence (DNA): TGCAGCGTTGAAGGCGGGGGGGGCACTGAAGCTTTCTTT. Its protein is CSVEGGGGTEAFF.

This chain uses TRBV12-5 with TRBJ2-1, with 12 bases identical to TRBD2. Germline V gene sequence: CDR1 LGHNT, CDR2 FRNRAP. V gave up 7 bases and J gave up 5 bases; unmatched junction bases: 12. CDR3 length equals 17 residues. CDR3 in DNA: TGTGCTAGTGCCCAACTGGGGCTAGCGGGAGGGAACAATGAGCAGTTCTTC. It yields the protein CASAQLGLAGGNNEQFF. Complete variable domain (other parts from reference TRBV12-5 and TRBJ2-1): DARVTQTPRHKVTEMGQEVTMRCQPILGHNTVFWYRQTMMQGLELLAYFRNRAPLDDSGMPKDRFSAEMPDATLATLKIQPSEPRDSAVYFCASAQLGLAGGNNEQFFGPGTRLTVL.

CDR3 DNA: TGTGCCAGCAGTAAACCTCGGACAGGAGGCGACTATGGCTACACCTTC. It translates to CASSKPRTGGDYGYTF. The chain recombines TRBV6-6 with TRBJ1-2, with 7 bases fitting TRBD1. The CDR3 is made up of 16 amino acids. The germline gives CDR1 MNHNY, CDR2 SVGAGI (reference sequence). The junction had 12 bases not matched to a gene; V was cut back by 5 bases and J by 3 bases.

J is TRBJ2-5 and V is TRBV7-8, with a possible D match to TRBD2 (6 bases). CDR3 length: 13 amino acids. Germline CDR1 reads SGHVS; CDR2 reads FQNEAQ. Trimming shortened V by 8 bases and J by 2 bases, and 12 bases separated the two germline ends. In nucleotides, the CDR3 is TGTGCCAGCGGGGTCGGGGGTCAAGAGACCCAGTACTTC. Amino acid sequence: CASGVGGQETQYF.

The chain links TRBV28 to TRBJ1-5, with D perhaps matching TRBD1 (5 bases). Germline CDR1 MDHEN, CDR2 SYDVKM. V gave up 1 base and J gave up 7 bases, with 20 bases separating them. The CDR3 covers 17 residues. Written as DNA, the CDR3 is TGTGCCAGCAGTTTATTAGGACACAATTACGCGGGGCAGCCCCAGCATTTT. Its translation is CASSLLGHNYAGQPQHF.

The chain links TRBV9 to TRBJ2-3; 11 bases map to TRBD2. This CDR3 has 15 residues. Trimming at V came to 4 bases and at J to 4 bases, leaving 5 bases not matched to a gene. CDR1 and CDR2 from the germline V gene are SGDLS and YYNGEE. CDR3 bases: TGTGCCAGCAGCCCGACTAGCGGGGCCTCAGATACGCAGTATTTT. The encoded protein is CASSPTSGASDTQYF.

The chain employs TRBV4-1 and TRBJ1-1; D may be TRBD1 (5 bases). This CDR3 region has 17 residues. V lost 1 base and J lost 1, with 16 bases in between. In germline, CDR1 is MGHRA, CDR2 YSYEKL. The CDR3: CASSQGGDLPSNTEAFF. The DNA for the CDR3 is TGCGCCAGCAGCCAAGGGGGGGACCTTCCATCGAACACTGAAGCTTTCTTT.

The V call is TRBV28, the J call TRBJ2-3, with 11 bases identical to TRBD2. This CDR3 has 18 amino acids. Germline lookup yields CDR1 MDHEN and CDR2 SYDVKM. With 2 bases clipped from V and 1 base from J, the junction kept 8 bases outside the gene matches. The CDR3 region is CASSLGLAGGSGTDTQYF. The CDR3 region has the DNA TGTGCCAGCAGTTTAGGCCTAGCGGGAGGATCGGGCACAGATACGCAGTATTTT.

The chain employs TRBV25-1 and TRBJ2-3; D gene ambiguous. The ends were cut back, 6 bases at V and 8 bases at J, with 12 bases in the middle. This CDR3 region has 12 residues. Germline-derived CDR1 and CDR2 are MGHDK and SYGVNS. CDR3 in DNA: TGTGCCAGCAGACTACTTTATGGTACGCAGTATTTT. Translated: CASRLLYGTQYF. Filled out from reference TRBV25-1 and TRBJ2-3, the complete variable domain reads EADIYQTPRYLVIGTGKKITLECSQTMGHDKMYWYQQDPGMELHLIHYSYGVNSTEKGDLSSESTVSRIRTEHFPLTLESARPSHTSQYLCASRLLYGTQYFGPGTRLTVL.

This sequence joins TRBV9 and TRBJ2-1; 7 bases agree with TRBD2. V shed 4 bases, J shed 2 bases, and the junction held 6 bases outside the gene matches. The CDR3 loop spans 15 amino acids. Germline V gives CDR1 SGDLS, CDR2 YYNGEE. The CDR3 is CASSPRLAAYNEQFF. CDR3 in DNA: TGTGCCAGCAGCCCTAGGCTAGCGGCCTACAATGAGCAGTTCTTC.

The J gene is TRBJ2-5, the V gene TRBV28, with 14 bases matching TRBD2. Germline V gives CDR1 MDHEN, CDR2 SYDVKM. J lost 6 bases, V lost 0 bases, and 12 bases had no gene match. There are 19 residues in the CDR3. In DNA, the CDR3 is TGTGCCAGCAGTTTATGGGAGGTCGGGACTAGCGGGAGTATGAAGACCCAGTACTTC. The encoded protein is CASSLWEVGTSGSMKTQYF.

Details on this clone: The sample has other DNA sequences that encode this CDR3 too. The chain couples TRBV5-1 to TRBJ1-1; D call uncertain. The CDR3 covers 13 residues. Trimming pared 4 bases from V and 4 bases from J, leaving 11 bases between. CDR1 and CDR2 from the germline V gene are SGHRS and YFSETQ. CDR3 amino acids: CASSLLGGTEAFF. CDR3 DNA: TGCGCCAGCAGCCTTCTCGGTGGCACTGAAGCTTTCTTT.

This rearrangement joins TRBV18 to TRBJ1-6; TRBD1 is a possible D gene (5 bases). V shed 6 bases and J shed 8 bases, with 17 bases lying between them. The CDR3 length is 15 residues. Germline V gives CDR1 KGHSH, CDR2 LQKENI. The CDR3 sequence: CASSFDGGDDSPLHF. Here the CDR3 DNA reads TGTGCCAGCTCGTTCGATGGAGGGGACGATTCACCCCTCCACTTT.